A single sample gave rise to the 20 T cell receptor beta chains below, sequenced in a study of blood T cell repertoires in COVID-19. The assay was immunoSEQ multiplex PCR, and TCRdb's table has in-frame clones only and misses some. The table shows approximately 100,000 clones, with around 87% occurring only once. The source material was peripheral blood. These receptor sequences come from a woman under 40 with acute or convalescent COVID-19.

The chain carries TRBV11-2 and TRBJ1-5, with D uncertain. V lost 1 base and J 1 base, leaving 11 bases between the germline ends. Germline CDR1 and CDR2: SGHAT and FQNNGV. The CDR3 is 16 residues long. CDR3 sequence reads: CASSLAAGMSNQPQHF. The CDR3 DNA reads TGTGCCAGCAGCTTAGCTGCGGGGATGAGCAATCAGCCCCAGCATTTT. Drawing the rest from reference TRBV11-2 and TRBJ1-5, the complete variable domain is EAGVAQSPRYKIIEKRQSVAFWCNPISGHATLYWYQQILGQGPKLLIQFQNNGVVDDSQLPKDRFSAERLKGVDSTLKIQPAKLEDSAVYLCASSLAAGMSNQPQHFGDGTRLSIL.

The sample holds one count of this clone. The chain links TRBV28 to TRBJ1-5, with 7 bases fitting TRBD1. The CDR3 extends over 15 amino acids. V lost 7 bases to trimming and J lost 8 bases; unmatched junction nucleotides: 14. The germline V gene has CDR1 MDHEN and CDR2 SYDVKM. CDR3: CASTLPDRVNEPQHF. Here the CDR3 DNA reads TGTGCCAGCACCCTACCCGACAGGGTGAACGAGCCCCAGCATTTT. Variable domain in full (rest from reference TRBV28 and TRBJ1-5): DVKVTQSSRYLVKRTGEKVFLECVQDMDHENMFWYRQDPGLGLRLIYFSYDVKMKEKGDIPEGYSVSREKKERFSLILESASTNQTSMYLCASTLPDRVNEPQHFGDGTRLSIL.

J is TRBJ2-7 and V is TRBV18; a possible D gene is TRBD1 (6 bases). The CDR3 sequence is 14 residues long. From germline, CDR1 is KGHSH and CDR2 LQKENI. Trimming left V 3 bases short and J 5 bases short, with 14 bases between. CDR3 amino acids: CASSPPDRPHEQYF. The CDR3 DNA reads as TGTGCCAGCTCACCGCCCGACAGGCCCCACGAGCAGTACTTC.

The rearrangement joins TRBV28 to TRBJ1-4; D gene uncertain. V lost 3 bases to trimming and J lost 8 bases, with 10 bases between them. CDR1 and CDR2 (germline): MDHEN, SYDVKM. CDR3 size: 13 residues. The CDR3, as DNA: TGTGCCAGCAGTTTTTTCGGGAGGGAAAAACTGTTTTTT. It translates to CASSFFGREKLFF.

The chain couples TRBV28 to TRBJ1-1; 10 positions match TRBD1. This CDR3 spans 13 amino acids. The J segment lost 10 bases and the V segment lost 4 bases, leaving 6 bases of the junction unmatched. The germline gives CDR1 MDHEN, CDR2 SYDVKM. The CDR3 nucleotides are TGTGCCAGCAGTTGGGGGACAGGGGAGGTAGCTTTCTTT. Encoded protein: CASSWGTGEVAFF. The full variable domain, with the rest looked up from reference TRBV28 and TRBJ1-1, is DVKVTQSSRYLVKRTGEKVFLECVQDMDHENMFWYRQDPGLGLRLIYFSYDVKMKEKGDIPEGYSVSREKKERFSLILESASTNQTSMYLCASSWGTGEVAFFGQGTRLTVV.

V and J are TRBV25-1 and TRBJ1-2; maybe TRBD1 (5 bases). CDR1 MGHDK and CDR2 SYGVNS come from the germline V gene. V was trimmed by 5 bases and J by 3 bases, leaving 16 bases between them. The CDR3 totals 15 residues. CDR3 DNA sequence: TGTGCCAGCAGTCCCCAGGGCGCAGTTGACTATGGCTACACCTTC. Translating gives CASSPQGAVDYGYTF.

The genes are TRBV29-1 and TRBJ2-1, with 14 bases identical to TRBD2. CDR1 SQVTM and CDR2 ANQGSEA come from the germline V gene. CDR3 size: 15 residues. V trimming: 4 bases; J trimming: 10 bases; junction bases outside the gene matches: 9. The CDR3 is CSVGLTSGGAWEQFF. DNA of the CDR3: TGCAGCGTTGGTTTGACTAGCGGGGGGGCCTGGGAGCAGTTCTTC.

This clone was counted a single time. This chain joins TRBV2 and TRBJ1-5; D gene ambiguous. Trimming left V 7 bases short and J 0 bases short, with 7 bases between. CDR1 and CDR2 from the germline V gene are SNHLY and FYNNEI. This CDR3 is built from 13 residues. The CDR3 loop reads CASKRNSNQPQHF. CDR3 DNA sequence: TGTGCCAGCAAGAGGAATAGCAATCAGCCCCAGCATTTT. Looking up the rest from reference TRBV2 and TRBJ1-5 gives the full variable domain: EPEVTQTPSHQVTQMGQEVILRCVPISNHLYFYWYRQILGQKVEFLVSFYNNEISEKSEIFDDQFSVERPDGSNFTLKIRSTKLEDSAMYFCASKRNSNQPQHFGDGTRLSIL.

This clone came up a few times. The chain combines TRBV3-1 (or the pseudogene TRBV3-2) with TRBJ1-4, with TRBD1 matching 7 bases. Germline V lookup: CDR1 LGHDT, CDR2 YNNKEL (reference sequence). The CDR3 consists of 16 residues. V shed 4 bases, J shed 4 bases, and the junction held 9 bases outside the gene matches. Here the CDR3 DNA reads TGTGCCAGCAGCCCTTGGCCGGGACAGTTTAATGAAAAACTGTTTTTT. Translated, it gives CASSPWPGQFNEKLFF.

The chain links TRBV28 to TRBJ2-7; TRBD2 is a possible D gene (6 bases). This CDR3 has 13 residues. The germline V and J ends were trimmed by 3 bases and 3 bases, with 9 bases remaining between them. Germline CDR1 reads MDHEN; CDR2 reads SYDVKM. This CDR3 is CASSLRGIYEQYF. The CDR3 region has the DNA TGTGCCAGCAGTTTGCGGGGTATCTACGAGCAGTACTTC. The entire variable domain, with the rest obtained from reference TRBV28 and TRBJ2-7, is as follows: DVKVTQSSRYLVKRTGEKVFLECVQDMDHENMFWYRQDPGLGLRLIYFSYDVKMKEKGDIPEGYSVSREKKERFSLILESASTNQTSMYLCASSLRGIYEQYFGPGTRLTVT.

The chain has TRBV5-1 and TRBJ2-7; 7 bases line up with TRBD1. Germline assignment: CDR1 SGHRS and CDR2 YFSETQ. The CDR3 is 13 amino acids. V lost 7 bases to trimming and J lost 6 bases; unmatched junction nucleotides: 10. Here the CDR3 reads CASARDSTLEQYF. Written as DNA, the CDR3 is TGCGCCAGCGCCCGGGACAGTACCCTCGAGCAGTACTTC.

The chain recombines TRBV3-1 (or the pseudogene TRBV3-2) with TRBJ1-2, with 7 bases fitting TRBD1. CDR1 and CDR2 (germline): LGHDT, YNNKEL (reference sequence). The V segment lost 0 bases and the J segment 2 bases; nucleotides outside the gene matches: 6. The CDR3 has 16 residues. The CDR3 DNA follows: TGTGCCAGCAGCCAAGATTTAGGGGGCCCGAACTATGGCTACACCTTC. Its protein is CASSQDLGGPNYGYTF.

The gene calls are TRBV28 and TRBJ1-2; no clear D. In germline, CDR1 is MDHEN, CDR2 SYDVKM. V lost 6 bases and J lost 6, with 14 bases in between. This CDR3 comprises 13 residues. CDR3 coding DNA: TGTGCCAGCAGCGTCTTCGGGTCCAATGGCTACACCTTC. Protein product: CASSVFGSNGYTF.

This chain connects TRBV7-3 to TRBJ2-1, with D possibly being TRBD1 (5 bases). Trimming removed 2 bases from V and 8 bases from J, with 10 bases in between. Germline V lookup: CDR1 SGHTA, CDR2 FQGTGA. The CDR3 has 13 amino acids. In DNA form, the CDR3 reads TGTGCCAGCAGCTTAGGACAAAGCGATGAGCAGTTCTTC. Protein product: CASSLGQSDEQFF.

The V gene is TRBV6-1, the J gene TRBJ2-1; D may be TRBD2 (6 bases). CDR1 is MNHNS and CDR2 is SASEGT in the germline V gene. The germline V and J ends were trimmed by 3 bases and 7 bases, with 19 bases remaining between them. This CDR3 spans 16 amino acids. In DNA form, the CDR3 reads TGTGCCAGCAGTGAGCCCTGGAGGGGCCCAAGGAATGAGCAGTTCTTC. Translated, it gives CASSEPWRGPRNEQFF.

The count of this clone is one. The chain has TRBV5-1 and TRBJ1-2; unclear D gene. The CDR3 is 13 amino acids. Trimming left V 0 bases short and J 8 bases short, with 11 bases between. The germline V gene has CDR1 SGHRS and CDR2 YFSETQ. The CDR3 spells CASSLEAGYGYTF. CDR3 DNA sequence: TGCGCCAGCAGCTTGGAAGCAGGTTACGGCTACACCTTC.

The gene calls are TRBV28 and TRBJ2-7; 8 bases line up with TRBD2. CDR3 length equals 14 residues. Germline CDR1 and CDR2: MDHEN and SYDVKM. V lost 6 bases, J lost 1 base, and 5 bases stayed unmatched. This CDR3 is CASSREGDSYEQYF. Written as DNA, the CDR3 is TGTGCCAGCAGCCGGGAGGGCGATTCCTACGAGCAGTACTTC.

The chain recombines TRBV5-6 with TRBJ2-7, with 7 nucleotides matching TRBD1. Germline CDR1 is SGHDT and CDR2 is YYEEEE. This CDR3 has 14 amino acids. J lost 2 bases, V lost 3 bases, and 5 bases had no gene match. CDR3 residues: CASSWTGLPYEQYF. CDR3 in DNA: TGTGCCAGCAGCTGGACAGGCCTCCCCTACGAGCAGTACTTC.

The chain employs TRBV15 and TRBJ1-5, with 7 bases lining up with TRBD1. Germline CDR1 is LNHNV and CDR2 is YYDKDF (reference sequence). This CDR3 comprises 18 residues. V was clipped by 0 bases and J by 1 base; unmatched bases: 9. The DNA for the CDR3 is TGTGCCACCAGCAGAGATAAGGAGGGGGCGATGAGCAATCAGCCCCAGCATTTT. Translation: CATSRDKEGAMSNQPQHF.

This chain connects TRBV11-2 to TRBJ2-7; TRBD1 aligns across 10 bases. This CDR3 has 14 residues. The V gene's germline CDR1 is SGHAT and CDR2 FQNNGV. With 3 bases clipped from V and 4 bases from J, the junction kept 3 bases outside the gene matches. The CDR3 coding sequence is TGTGCCAGCAGCTTCGGACAGGGGGTTTACGAGCAGTACTTC. Amino acid sequence: CASSFGQGVYEQYF.